This T cell receptor (beta chain) was sequenced for a study of T cells in Graves' hyperthyroidism and ophthalmopathy. At least ten counts were recorded for this clonotype. Stable Graves' hyperthyroidism denoted no ophthalmopathy progression over 18 months. Hyperthyroidism was newly diagnosed in patients aged 18 to 65 (duration under 2 months). The CDR3 regions of TCR beta were amplified from RNA transcripts. First-round RT-PCR with HTBI primers amplified the TCR CDR3 region. From the multiplex PCR reads, TCRdb called clonotypes with MiXCR, one entry per CDR3 protein. The sample consists of approximately 520,000 distinct CDR3 sequences, less than 25% of them appearing once. Sequenced: blood. The sequence was collected from a man aged 18 to 29 with Graves' hyperthyroidism.

CDR3 region: CASGPGTEMRGYTF. Here the CDR3 DNA reads TGTGCCAGCGGACCCGGGACAGAAATGCGGGGCTACACCTTC. J is TRBJ1-2 and V is TRBV12-3 or TRBV12-4; 7 bases agree with TRBD1. The length of the CDR3 is 14 residues. Unmatched junction bases numbered 14, after V lost 8 bases and J lost 8 bases.